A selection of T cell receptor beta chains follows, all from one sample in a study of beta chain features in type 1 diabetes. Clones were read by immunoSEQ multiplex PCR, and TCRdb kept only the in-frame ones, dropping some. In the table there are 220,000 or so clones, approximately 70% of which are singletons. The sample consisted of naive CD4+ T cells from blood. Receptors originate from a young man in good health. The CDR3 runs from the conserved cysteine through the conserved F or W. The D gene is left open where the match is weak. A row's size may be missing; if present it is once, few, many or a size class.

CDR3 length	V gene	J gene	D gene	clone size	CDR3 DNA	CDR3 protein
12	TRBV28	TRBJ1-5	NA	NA	TGTGCCAGCACAGCCACACCCCAGCCCCAGCATTTT	CASTATPQPQHF
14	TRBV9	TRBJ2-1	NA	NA	TGTGCCAGCAGCTCCATTACGGTCTACAATGAGCAGTTCTTC	CASSSITVYNEQFF
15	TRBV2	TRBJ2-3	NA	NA	TGTGCCAGCAGTGAGGCCTCAGGATATACAGATACGCAGTATTTT	CASSEASGYTDTQYF
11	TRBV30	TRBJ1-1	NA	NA	TGTGCCTGGAGTGAGTGGACGGAAGCTTTCTTT	CAWSEWTEAFF
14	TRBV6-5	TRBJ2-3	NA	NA	TGTGCCAGCAGTTACTCGGTTAGCACAGATACGCAGTATTTT	CASSYSVSTDTQYF
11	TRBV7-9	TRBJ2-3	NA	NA	TGTGCCAGCACAGGCGCAGATACGCAGTATTTT	CASTGADTQYF
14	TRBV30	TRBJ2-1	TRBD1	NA	TGTGCCTGGAACCGCGGGACAGGAATTCATGAGCAGTTCTTC	CAWNRGTGIHEQFF
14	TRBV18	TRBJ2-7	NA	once	TGTGCCAGCTCACCACCGGGACAAGACTACGAGCAGTACTTC	CASSPPGQDYEQYF
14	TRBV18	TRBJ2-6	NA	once	TGTGCCAGCTCAGCTCTAGCTGGGGCCAACGTCCTGACTTTC	CASSALAGANVLTF
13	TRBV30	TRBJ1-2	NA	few	TGTGCCTGGAACGACTGGGGGAGCGATGGCTACACCTTC	CAWNDWGSDGYTF
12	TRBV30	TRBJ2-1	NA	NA	TGTGCCTGGAAAGGGGGTTACAATGAGCAGTTCTTC	CAWKGGYNEQFF
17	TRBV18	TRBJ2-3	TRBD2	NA	TGTGCCAGCTCACCTCTCGGACTAGCGGGGACCACAGATACGCAGTATTTT	CASSPLGLAGTTDTQYF
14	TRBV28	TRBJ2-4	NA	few	TGTGCCAGCTCCGAAGGTCTGGCCAAAAACATTCAGTACTTC	CASSEGLAKNIQYF
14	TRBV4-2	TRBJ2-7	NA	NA	TGTGCCAGCAGCCAGAACGACAGGAAAACGGAGCAGTACTTC	CASSQNDRKTEQYF
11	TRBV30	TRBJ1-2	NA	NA	TGTGCCTGGAGGGTTATTGGTGGCTACACCTTC	CAWRVIGGYTF
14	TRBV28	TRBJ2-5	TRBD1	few	TGTGCCAGCAGTTTGACAGGGGCTGGAAAGACCCAGTACTTC	CASSLTGAGKTQYF
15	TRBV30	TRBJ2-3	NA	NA	TGTGCCTGGAGTGATATTCTGGTGTTTGCAGATACGCAGTATTTT	CAWSDILVFADTQYF
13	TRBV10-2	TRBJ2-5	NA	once	TGCGCCAGCAGTCAGACTAGCCAAGAGACCCAGTACTTC	CASSQTSQETQYF
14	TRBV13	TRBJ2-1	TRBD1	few	TGTGCCAGCAGCACCCCGACTGGACAGGGTGAGCAGTTCTTC	CASSTPTGQGEQFF
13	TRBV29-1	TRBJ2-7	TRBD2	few	TGCAGCGTCTCCTTACTAGCGGGAGATGAGCAGTACTTC	CSVSLLAGDEQYF
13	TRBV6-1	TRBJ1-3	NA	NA	TGTGCCAGCAGTAGAGACTCTGGAAACACCATATATTTT	CASSRDSGNTIYF
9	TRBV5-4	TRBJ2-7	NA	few	TGTGCCGGGTCCGGGGAGCAGTACTTC	CAGSGEQYF
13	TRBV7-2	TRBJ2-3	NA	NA	TGTGCCAGCAGCTTACGCCCTTCGGATACGCAGTATTTT	CASSLRPSDTQYF
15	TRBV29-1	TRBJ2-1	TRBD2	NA	TGCAGCGTCCTTCCGGGACTAGACTCCTACAATGAGCAGTTCTTC	CSVLPGLDSYNEQFF
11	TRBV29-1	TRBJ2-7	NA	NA	TGCAGCGTAGCCGAGGGGAACGAGCAGTACTTC	CSVAEGNEQYF
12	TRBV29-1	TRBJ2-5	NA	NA	TGCAGCGTCTTAGACAGGCAAGAGACCCAGTACTTC	CSVLDRQETQYF
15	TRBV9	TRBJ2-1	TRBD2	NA	TGTGCCAGCGGGGTAGCGGGAGGATTATACAATGAGCAGTTCTTC	CASGVAGGLYNEQFF
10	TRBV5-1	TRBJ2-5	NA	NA	TGCGCCAGCAACGGTGAGACCCAGTACTTC	CASNGETQYF
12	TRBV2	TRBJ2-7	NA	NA	TGTGCCAGCAGTGAAGCAGGGGGACGCCAGTACTTC	CASSEAGGRQYF
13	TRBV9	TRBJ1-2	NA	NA	TGTGCCAGCAGCGTGGACAGTAACTATGGCTACACCTTC	CASSVDSNYGYTF
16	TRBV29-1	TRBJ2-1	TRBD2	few	TGCAGCGTTGAAGACTATAGCGGGAGTCGGTACAATGAGCAGTTCTTC	CSVEDYSGSRYNEQFF
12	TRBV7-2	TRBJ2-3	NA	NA	TGTGCCAGCAGCTTAGATCAGAGCACGCAGTATTTT	CASSLDQSTQYF
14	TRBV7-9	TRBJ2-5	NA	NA	TGTGCCAGCAGCCCAACTCGTTCCCAAGAGACCCAGTACTTC	CASSPTRSQETQYF
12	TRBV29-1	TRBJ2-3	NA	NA	TGCAGCGCTGGTAGAAGAGGAGATACGCAGTATTTT	CSAGRRGDTQYF
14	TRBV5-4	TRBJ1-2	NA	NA	TGTGCCAGCAGCCGCGACGGGGGTGGCTATGGCTACACCTTC	CASSRDGGGYGYTF
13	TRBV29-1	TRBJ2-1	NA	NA	TGCAGCGTTTTACAAAGCTCCTACAATGAGCAGTTCTTC	CSVLQSSYNEQFF
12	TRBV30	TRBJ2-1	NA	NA	TGTGCCTGGAGCGCGGACTACAATGAGCAGTTCTTC	CAWSADYNEQFF
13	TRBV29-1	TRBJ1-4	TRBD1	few	TGCAGCGTCGAGGACAGGGTTAATGAAAAACTGTTTTTT	CSVEDRVNEKLFF
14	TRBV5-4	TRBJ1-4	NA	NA	TGTGCCAGCAGCTCCGGGTCTGTAAATGAAAAACTGTTTTTT	CASSSGSVNEKLFF
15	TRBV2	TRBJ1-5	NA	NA	TGTGCCAGCAGTGAAGCGCTTCCGGGGGGCGCGCCCCAGCATTTT	CASSEALPGGAPQHF
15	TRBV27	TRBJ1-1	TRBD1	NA	TGTGCCAGCAGTGACAGGGGGCAGATAGGCACTGAAGCTTTCTTT	CASSDRGQIGTEAFF
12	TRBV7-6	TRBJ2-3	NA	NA	TGTGCCAGCAGCCGATGGAGGGATACGCAGTATTTT	CASSRWRDTQYF
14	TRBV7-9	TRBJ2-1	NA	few	TGTGCCAGCAGCTTTGGGACACCACCCAATGAGCAGTTCTTC	CASSFGTPPNEQFF
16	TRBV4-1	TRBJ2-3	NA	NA	TGCGCCAGCAGCCAAGATACTAATCCTTTTGGAGATACGCAGTATTTT	CASSQDTNPFGDTQYF
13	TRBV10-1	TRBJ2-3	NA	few	TGCGCCAGCGCGAGCCGGGCCTCAGATACGCAGTATTTT	CASASRASDTQYF
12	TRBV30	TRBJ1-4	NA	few	TGTGCCTGGAGTCTGCACGGAGAAAAACTGTTTTTT	CAWSLHGEKLFF
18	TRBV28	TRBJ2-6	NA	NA	TGTGCCAGCACCCCTGGGGGTATAGTAAGCTCTGGGGCCAACGTCCTGACTTTC	CASTPGGIVSSGANVLTF
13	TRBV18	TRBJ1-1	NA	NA	TGTGCCAGCTCCCGGCCCCCGAACACTGAAGCTTTCTTT	CASSRPPNTEAFF
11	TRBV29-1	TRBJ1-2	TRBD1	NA	TGCAGCGAGAAGACAGGGAATGGCTACACCTTC	CSEKTGNGYTF
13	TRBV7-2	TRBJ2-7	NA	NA	TGTGCCAGCAGCCACGAGGGGCTATACGAGCAGTACTTC	CASSHEGLYEQYF
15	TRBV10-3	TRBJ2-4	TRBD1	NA	TGTGCCATCAGCCCAGGGCAGGGGGAAGAAAACATTCAGTACTTC	CAISPGQGEENIQYF
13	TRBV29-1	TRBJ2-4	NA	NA	TGCAGCGTTGGACAGCTAGCCAAAAACATTCAGTACTTC	CSVGQLAKNIQYF
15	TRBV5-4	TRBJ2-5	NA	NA	TGTGCCAGCAGCCTGACGCCTTGGGGAGAAGAGACCCAGTACTTC	CASSLTPWGEETQYF
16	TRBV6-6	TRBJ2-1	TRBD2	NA	TGTGCCAGCATCACCTCCGGGGGGAACTCCTACAATGAGCAGTTCTTC	CASITSGGNSYNEQFF
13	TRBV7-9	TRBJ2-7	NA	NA	TGTGCCAGCAGCTCCGGGAGCTCCTACGAGCAGTACTTC	CASSSGSSYEQYF